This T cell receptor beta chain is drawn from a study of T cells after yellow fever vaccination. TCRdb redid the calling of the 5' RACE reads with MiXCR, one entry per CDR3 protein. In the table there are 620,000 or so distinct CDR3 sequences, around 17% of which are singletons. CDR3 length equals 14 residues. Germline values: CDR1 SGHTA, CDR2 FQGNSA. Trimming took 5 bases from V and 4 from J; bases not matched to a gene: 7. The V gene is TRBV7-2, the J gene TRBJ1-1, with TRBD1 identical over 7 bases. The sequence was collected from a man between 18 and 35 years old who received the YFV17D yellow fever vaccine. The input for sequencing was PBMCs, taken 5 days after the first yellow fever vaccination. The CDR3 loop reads CASSPKGGGTEAFF. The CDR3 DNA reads TGTGCCAGCAGCCCTAAAGGGGGCGGCACTGAAGCTTTCTTT.